These 3 T cell receptor beta chains were all obtained from the same sample, sequenced in a study of cytomegalovirus exposure and HLA in healthy donors. The PCR was carried out with 60 Vbeta primers and 13 Jbeta primers. Some clones are missing from TCRdb's copy, which holds only in-frame ones; the method was immunoSEQ multiplex PCR. The sample gives about 250,000 clones, 70% to 90% of which show up once; about 0.22% is in the top ten. Sequencing input: PBMCs. The receptors stem from a girl aged 2-15 years in good health and CMV-seronegative.

This chain joins TRBV30 and TRBJ2-7, with unresolved D. CDR1 GTSNPN and CDR2 SVGIG come from the germline V gene (reference sequence). This CDR3 comprises 14 residues. The ends were cut back, 4 bases at V and 6 bases at J, with 19 bases in the middle. The CDR3 here is CAWTKTPTLSEQYF. In DNA form, the CDR3 reads TGTGCCTGGACCAAGACTCCAACCCTATCCGAGCAGTACTTC.

The rearrangement joins TRBV9 to TRBJ2-1; 7 nucleotides line up with TRBD2. V dropped 3 bases and J dropped 10; count of bases not matched to a gene: 4. This CDR3 is 12 amino acids long. Per the germline V gene, CDR1 is SGDLS and CDR2 is YYNGEE. CDR3 in DNA: TGTGCCAGCAGCGACCGGGACTACGAGCAGTTCTTC. Residues: CASSDRDYEQFF.

Remarks on this clone: This CDR3 is also generated by other DNA sequences in the sample. The genes are TRBV7-9 and TRBJ2-5; 9 bases are shared with TRBD1. Germline V lookup: CDR1 SEHNR, CDR2 FQNEAQ (reference sequence). This CDR3 has 15 residues. V dropped 10 bases and J dropped 5; count of bases not matched to a gene: 14. This chain's CDR3 is CATTTSDRGEETQYF. The CDR3 bases are TGTGCCACCACCACTTCGGACAGGGGAGAGGAGACCCAGTACTTC.